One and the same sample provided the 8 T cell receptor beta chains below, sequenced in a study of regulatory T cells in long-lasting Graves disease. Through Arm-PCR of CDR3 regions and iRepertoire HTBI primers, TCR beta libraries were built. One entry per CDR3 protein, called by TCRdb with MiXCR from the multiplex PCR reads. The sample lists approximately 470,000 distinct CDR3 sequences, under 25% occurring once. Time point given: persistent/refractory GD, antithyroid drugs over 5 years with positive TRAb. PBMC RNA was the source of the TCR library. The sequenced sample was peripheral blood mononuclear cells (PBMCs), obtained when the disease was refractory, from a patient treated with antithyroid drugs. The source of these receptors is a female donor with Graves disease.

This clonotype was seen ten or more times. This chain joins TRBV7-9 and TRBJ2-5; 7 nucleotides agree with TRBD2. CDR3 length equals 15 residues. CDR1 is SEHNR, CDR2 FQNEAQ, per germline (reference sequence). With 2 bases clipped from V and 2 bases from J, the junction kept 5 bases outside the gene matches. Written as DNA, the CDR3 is TGTGCCAGCAGCTTATATGGGGGGGAACAAGAGACCCAGTACTTC. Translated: CASSLYGGEQETQYF.

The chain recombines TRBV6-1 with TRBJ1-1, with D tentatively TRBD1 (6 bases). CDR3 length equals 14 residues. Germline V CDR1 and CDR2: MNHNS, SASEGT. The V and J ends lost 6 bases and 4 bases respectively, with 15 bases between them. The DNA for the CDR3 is TGTGCCAGCAGCAGAGAAGGGGGTAGCACTGAAGCTTTCTTT. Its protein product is CASSREGGSTEAFF.

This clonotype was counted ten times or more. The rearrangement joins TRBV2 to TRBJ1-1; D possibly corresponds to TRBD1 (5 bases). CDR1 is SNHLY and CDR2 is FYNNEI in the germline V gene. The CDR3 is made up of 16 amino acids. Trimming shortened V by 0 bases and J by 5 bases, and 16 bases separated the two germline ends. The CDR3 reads CASSEALVGGGTEAFF. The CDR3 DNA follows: TGTGCCAGCAGTGAAGCGCTCGTGGGGGGGGGGACTGAAGCTTTCTTT. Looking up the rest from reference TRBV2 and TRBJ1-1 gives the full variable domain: EPEVTQTPSHQVTQMGQEVILRCVPISNHLYFYWYRQILGQKVEFLVSFYNNEISEKSEIFDDQFSVERPDGSNFTLKIRSTKLEDSAMYFCASSEALVGGGTEAFFGQGTRLTVV.

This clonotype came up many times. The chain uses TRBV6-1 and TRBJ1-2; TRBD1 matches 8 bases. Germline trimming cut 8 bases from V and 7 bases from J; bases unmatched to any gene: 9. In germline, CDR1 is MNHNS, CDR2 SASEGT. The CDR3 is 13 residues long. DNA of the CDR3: TGTGCCAGCGGCCCACAGGGGGGAGGTGGCTACACCTTC. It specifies CASGPQGGGGYTF.

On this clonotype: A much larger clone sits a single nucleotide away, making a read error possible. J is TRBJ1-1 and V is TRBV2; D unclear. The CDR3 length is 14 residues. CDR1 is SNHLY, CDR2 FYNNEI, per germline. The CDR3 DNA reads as TGTGCCAGCAACTTGGTAATTTTGAACGCTGAAGCTTTCTTT. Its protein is CASNLVILNAEAFF.

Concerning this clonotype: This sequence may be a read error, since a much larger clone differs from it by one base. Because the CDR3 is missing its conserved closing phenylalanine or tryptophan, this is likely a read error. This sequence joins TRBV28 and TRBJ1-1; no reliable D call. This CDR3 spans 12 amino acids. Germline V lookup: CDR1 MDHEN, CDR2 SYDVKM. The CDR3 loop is CKIGPLNTEAFS. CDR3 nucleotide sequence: TGTAAGATAGGGCCGCTGAACACTGAAGCTTTCTCT.

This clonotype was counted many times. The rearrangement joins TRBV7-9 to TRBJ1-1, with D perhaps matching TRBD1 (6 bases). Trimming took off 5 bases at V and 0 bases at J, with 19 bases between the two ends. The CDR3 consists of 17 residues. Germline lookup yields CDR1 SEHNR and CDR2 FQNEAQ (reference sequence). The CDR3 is CASSPRFGTTMNTEAFF. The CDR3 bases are TGTGCCAGCAGCCCTAGATTCGGGACAACCATGAACACTGAAGCTTTCTTT.

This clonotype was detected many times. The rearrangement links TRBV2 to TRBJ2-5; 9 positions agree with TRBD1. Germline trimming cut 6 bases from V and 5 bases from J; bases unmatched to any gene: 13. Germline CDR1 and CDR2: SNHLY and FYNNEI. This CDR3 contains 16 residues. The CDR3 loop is CASSKGTGSRGETQYF. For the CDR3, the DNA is TGTGCCAGCAGCAAAGGGACAGGGTCAAGGGGTGAGACCCAGTACTTC.